Detailed here is one T cell receptor (beta chain). The antigen remains undetermined. The data belong to a study of CD8 T cells in ankylosing spondylitis. The authors made TCR beta libraries by quantitative 5'-RACE with molecular barcodes. TCRdb analysed the 5' RACE reads with MiXCR anew, one entry per CDR3 protein. The table has more than 650,000 distinct CDR3 sequences, roughly 10% seen once; the top ten hold 0.51%. General observations from the study: Earlier work had already found some motif variants in reactive arthritis synovial fluid and blood. There was a TCR beta motif, made of several highly homologous variants, that appeared characteristic of ankylosing spondylitis blood. Disease-linked clones had a CD8+ phenotype and relatively low frequency in peripheral blood.

The CDR3 extends over 15 amino acids. Trimming at V came to 7 bases and at J to 4 bases, leaving 8 bases not matched to a gene. The J gene is TRBJ2-3, the V gene TRBV12-3 or TRBV12-4, with 10 bases matching TRBD2. This TCR was sampled from a male donor with ankylosing spondylitis. The sample taken for sequencing was blood, either unsorted or a sorted T cell fraction (not recorded which). In DNA form, the CDR3 reads TGTGCCAGCACCGCCTTAGCGGGGGGCGCAGATACGCAGTATTTT. Translating it yields CASTALAGGADTQYF.